The 5 T cell receptor beta chains below all came from one sample that was sequenced in a study of TIL therapy for anti-PD-1-resistant metastatic lung cancer (dated by TCRdb to the early 2020s). Using bias-controlled multiplex PCR with the immunoSEQ v3 hsTCRB kit, the TCR beta CDR3 regions were amplified from genomic DNA. TCRdb obtained this table from immuneACCESS and retained in-frame rearrangements with V and J assigned. These tables miss some clones; where compared with another copy, unresolved V genes account for less than half of the shortfall, and the remainder is unexplained. The sample table holds roughly 92,000 clones, of which roughly two thirds were seen once. Jointly, the top ten make up around 9.9% of the sample. The time point label on this specimen signifies: pre-treatment sample, taken before nivolumab and TIL therapy. The baseline tumor samples, taken from the same resection that was used to grow TIL, were excised metastases, most often pleural nodules or supraclavicular lymph nodes.

The specimen comprised tumor tissue, sampled at baseline. The receptors come from a person aged 25 to 85 with non-small cell lung cancer.

The chain uses TRBV6-5 and TRBJ2-7; perhaps TRBD1 as D (5 bases). This CDR3 is built from 15 residues. The V gene lost 3 bases and the J gene lost 0 bases, with 12 bases spanning the gap. Germline assignment: CDR1 MNHEY and CDR2 SVGAGI. CDR3 protein: CASSYWGVSSYEQYF. The DNA for the CDR3 is TGTGCCAGCAGTTATTGGGGCGTAAGCTCCTACGAGCAGTACTTC.

This clone was recorded many times. This chain uses TRBV5-5 with TRBJ1-5; D gene unclear. V was trimmed by 0 bases and J by 6 bases, leaving 10 bases between them. Germline V gives CDR1 SGHKS, CDR2 YYEKEE (reference sequence). This CDR3 is built from 14 residues. CDR3 protein: CASSLVKGVQPQHF. CDR3 in DNA: TGTGCCAGCAGCTTGGTCAAGGGCGTTCAGCCCCAGCATTTT.

This clone was detected once. The rearrangement uses TRBV6-1 and TRBJ1-2, with a possible D match to TRBD1 (6 bases). Germline CDR1 is MNHNS and CDR2 is SASEGT. The V end lost 0 bases, the J end lost 4 bases, and 15 bases lay between the germline ends. CDR3 length: 16 residues. The CDR3 nucleotides read TGTGCCAGCAGTGAAGCGGAAAGCGGGACAAGCTATGGCTACACCTTC. Translated, it gives CASSEAESGTSYGYTF.

This chain joins TRBV7-2 and TRBJ2-2, with 12 positions matching TRBD2. The CDR3 is 16 amino acids. V dropped 5 bases and J dropped 7; count of bases not matched to a gene: 8. Looked up from germline, CDR1 is SGHTA and CDR2 is FQGNSA. CDR3 in DNA: TGTGCCAGCAGCCTTACCTCTAGCGGGAGGGGCGGGGAGCTGTTTTTT. Protein: CASSLTSSGRGGELFF.

The genes are TRBV29-1 and TRBJ2-7; TRBD1 agrees at 11 bases. V gave up 6 bases and J gave up 4 bases; unmatched junction bases: 11. This CDR3 region has 15 residues. Germline V gives CDR1 SQVTM, CDR2 ANQGSEA. DNA of the CDR3: TGCAGCGTACTCCCGGGACAGGGGGATTCATACGAGCAGTACTTC. Protein product: CSVLPGQGDSYEQYF.